A selection of T cell receptor beta chains follows, all from one sample in a study of blood T cell repertoires in COVID-19. Repertoires were generated with immunoSEQ multiplex PCR, while TCRdb's copy carries only in-frame clones and drops some. The sample yields 200,000 to 250,000 clones, about 84% seen once. The sequencing sample was made of PBMCs or T cells enriched from blood (not recorded which). The receptors were gathered from a woman aged 40 to 49 with acute COVID-19. Each CDR3 is given with its conserved first and last residue. A D gene is named only where the DNA matches it firmly. Where a row states a size, it is once, few, many or the class of an expanded clone; other rows omit it.

V gene,J gene,clone size,D gene,CDR3 DNA,CDR3 protein
TRBV27,TRBJ1-6,NA,NA,TGTGCCAGCAGGGTCCAGTCCAATTCACCCCTCCACTTT,CASRVQSNSPLHF
TRBV5-5,TRBJ1-6,NA,NA,TGTGCCAGCAGATACGGGACACACAATAATTCACCCCTCCACTTT,CASRYGTHNNSPLHF
TRBV6-1,TRBJ1-4,once,NA,TGTGCCAGCAGTGAACAGGCCAGGGTGAATGAAAAACTGTTTTTT,CASSEQARVNEKLFF
TRBV3-1/TRBV3-2,TRBJ2-7,few,NA,TGTGCCAGCAGCCAAATACGGGGAGCCGAGCAGTACTTC,CASSQIRGAEQYF
TRBV5-4,TRBJ1-1,many,NA,TGTGCCAGCAGCTTCTCCACAGCTAACACTGAAGCTTTCTTT,CASSFSTANTEAFF
TRBV4-2,TRBJ2-2,NA,NA,TGTGCCAGCAGCCAAGATCTAGGGAACACCGGGGAGCTGTTTTTT,CASSQDLGNTGELFF
TRBV6-5,TRBJ2-7,few,NA,TGTGCCAGCACCAGTACCTACGAGCAGTACTTC,CASTSTYEQYF
TRBV3-1/TRBV3-2,TRBJ2-1,once,NA,TGTGCCAGCAGCCGAAGTGAAAGGGGGTCCTACAATGAGCAGTTCTTC,CASSRSERGSYNEQFF
TRBV27,TRBJ1-1,NA,TRBD1,TGTGCCAGCAGTTCAGGACAGGGTTACACTGAAGCTTTCTTT,CASSSGQGYTEAFF
TRBV24-1,TRBJ2-1,NA,NA,TGTGCCACCGCCGGTGTAGCGGCCTACAATGAGCAGTTCTTC,CATAGVAAYNEQFF
TRBV6-2/TRBV6-3,TRBJ2-2,once,TRBD2,TGTGCCAGCAGTTACTCGATAAAGCGGGAAACCGGGGAGCTGTTTTTT,CASSYSIKRETGELFF
TRBV10-3,TRBJ2-5,few,TRBD1,TGTGCCATCATGCAGGGGGCCCGGGAGACCCAGTACTTC,CAIMQGARETQYF
TRBV7-3,TRBJ2-5,once,NA,TGTGCCAGCAGCTTTTTCGGGGAAGAGACCCAGTACTTC,CASSFFGEETQYF
TRBV19,TRBJ1-2,NA,TRBD1,TGTGCCAGTGGCGCCCTCAGGGGGTATGGCTACACCTTC,CASGALRGYGYTF
TRBV27,TRBJ1-1,NA,NA,TGTGCCAGCAGTTCCGCCCCGGGAAGGACTGAAGCTTTCTTT,CASSSAPGRTEAFF
TRBV9,TRBJ1-4,few,TRBD1,TGTGCCAGCAGCGTTGGGACAGGATCCGATAGTGAAAAACTGTTTTTT,CASSVGTGSDSEKLFF
TRBV7-8,TRBJ1-5,NA,NA,TGTGCCAGCAGCCCTCGGGGGGGCGGGGAGGGCAATCAGCCCCAGCATTTT,CASSPRGGGEGNQPQHF
TRBV28,TRBJ2-2,NA,TRBD1,TGTGCCGCACGGACAGGGGGCGCGTCCGGGGAGCTGTTTTTT,CAARTGGASGELFF
TRBV29-1,TRBJ1-1,NA,NA,TGCAGCGTTGAAGGACAGAATACGAACACTGAAGCTTTCTTT,CSVEGQNTNTEAFF
TRBV2,TRBJ1-1,NA,NA,TGTGCCAGCGCTGCGGTGAGAGAAGCTTTCTTT,CASAAVREAFF
TRBV28,TRBJ1-1,NA,NA,TGTGCCAGCAGTCAACTTGGACAAAATGGAGCTTTCTTT,CASSQLGQNGAFF